This T cell receptor (beta chain) was sequenced for a study of response to subunit inactivated influenza vaccine. General study findings and limits: It was the authors' suggestion that each seasonal influenza vaccination recruits few new T cells.

Notes on this clonotype: No antigen is known for it.

TCRdb fed the RT-PCR reads into MiXCR, producing one record per CDR3 protein. The table records about 800,000 distinct CDR3 sequences, 21% of them present only once. This material consisted of PBMCs from blood, taken more than 4 days after vaccination. The clonotype was recovered from a middle-aged man who received an inactivated influenza vaccine.

This CDR3 reads CATSGLRDRGRSEQFF. DNA of the CDR3: TGTGCCACCAGCGGTCTCCGGGACAGGGGTAGAAGTGAGCAGTTCTTC. The chain is built from TRBV15 and TRBJ2-1; 10 bases are shared with TRBD1. Trimming cost V 5 bases and J 9 bases; bases outside gene matches: 13. Germline V gene sequence: CDR1 LNHNV, CDR2 YYDKDF (reference sequence). CDR3 length: 16 residues.